A single sample gave rise to the 12 T cell receptor beta chains below, sequenced in a study of tumor and adjacent non-tumor tissue in lung cancer. Three rounds of nested PCR, following a modified ARM-PCR protocol, produced the TCRbeta library. TCRdb re-analysed the multiplex PCR reads in MiXCR, keeping a single row per CDR3 protein. The sample includes fewer than 120,000 distinct CDR3 sequences, around 82% seen only once; the top ten take approximately 22%. This sample's RNA came from whole unsorted tissue. Input material: lung tumor tissue. The receptors originated from a man aged 70-80 years with non-small cell lung cancer.

Note on this clonotype: At one of its ends the junction is not consistent with the germline gene, which may arise from a read error. This chain connects TRBV6-5 to TRBJ2-5; 9 bases fit TRBD2. CDR3 size: 18 residues. CDR1 MNHEY and CDR2 SVGAGI come from the germline V gene. Here the CDR3 DNA reads TGTGCCTGCAGTCCGAGGGGGGTGCTAGCGGGACGAGAAGAGACCCAGTACTTC. This translates into CACSPRGVLAGREETQYF.

As concerns this clonotype: Its ends do not fully match the called genes, so a read error is possible. For the CDR3, the DNA is TGTGCCAGCAGTTTAGAAGTGGCCGGGGTAGATATGCAGTATTTT. Its protein product is CASSLEVAGVDMQYF. This chain joins TRBV11-3 and TRBJ2-3; maybe TRBD2 (5 bases). The CDR3 has 15 residues. The germline gives CDR1 SGHNT, CDR2 YENEEA.

A word on this clonotype: The junction differs from germline at one of its ends, possibly a read error. The genes are TRBV6-2 or TRBV6-3 and TRBJ2-7; the D gene is possibly TRBD1 (6 bases). CDR1 is MNHEY, CDR2 SVGEGT, per germline. This CDR3 has 16 amino acids. CDR3 amino acids: CASSPALNREPYEHYF. The CDR3 DNA follows: TGTGCCAGCAGTCCCGCGCTGAACAGGGAGCCCTACGAGCACTACTTC.

Many counts were recorded for this clonotype. The rearrangement uses TRBV7-2 and TRBJ2-7; a weak D match, TRBD1 (5 bases). The germline V and J ends were trimmed by 3 bases and 3 bases, with 6 bases remaining between them. CDR3 size: 12 residues. The germline V gene has CDR1 SGHTA and CDR2 FQGNSA. The CDR3 sequence: CASSFDSYEQYF. In DNA, the CDR3 is TGTGCCAGCAGCTTCGACAGCTACGAGCAGTACTTC.

Concerning this clonotype itself: A much larger clone differs from this one at a single base, so this may be a read error. The genes are TRBV20-1 and TRBJ2-3; 10 bases line up with TRBD2. This CDR3 has 14 amino acids. Germline CDR1 and CDR2: DFQATT and SNEGSKA (reference sequence). The CDR3 protein is CSARLAGEYDMQYF. CDR3 bases: TGCAGTGCTAGACTAGCGGGGGAGTACGATATGCAGTATTTT.

The CDR3 bases are TGTGCCAGCAGTCCATGGAGGCAGAACACTGAAACCTTCTTT. Translation gives CASSPWRQNTETFF. The V and J genes are TRBV12-3 or TRBV12-4 and TRBJ1-1; unclear D gene. This CDR3 region has 14 residues. The V and J ends lost 5 bases and 14 bases respectively, with 24 bases between them.

In the case of this clonotype: This CDR3 is missing its conserved last phenylalanine or tryptophan, likely due to a read error. The DNA is omitted, as the CDR3 cannot be located on it reliably, and the CDR3 follows TCRdb's listing. The chain couples TRBV12-3 or TRBV12-4 to TRBJ2-3; the DNA was not used to check the table's D call, TRBD1. The CDR3 spans 15 residues, counting both ends. Here the CDR3 reads CASSFARGITDTRYS.

With respect to this clonotype: Mismatch with germline at one junction end may stem from a read error. The genes are TRBV6-2 or TRBV6-3 and TRBJ2-1; D gene ambiguous. This CDR3 has 13 amino acids. The germline V gene has CDR1 MNHEY and CDR2 SVGEGT. The CDR3 DNA reads as TGTGCTAGCAACAGAGGCGGTTACAATGAAGAGTTCTTC. This encodes CASNRGGYNEEFF.

V gene TRBV29-1 combines with J gene TRBJ1-2; 9 positions match TRBD1. Germline V gene lookup returns CDR1 SQVTM and CDR2 ANQGSEA. V shed 7 bases and J 11 bases; nucleotides not matched to a gene: 17. The CDR3 has 14 amino acids. CDR3 DNA: TGCAGCGGGGAAGTGGAGGGGACAGGGAGTAGATACACCTTC. This translates into CSGEVEGTGSRYTF.

V usage is TRBV11-2 and J usage is TRBJ1-1; tentatively, D is TRBD1 (5 bases). CDR3 size: 12 residues. Per the germline V gene, CDR1 is SGHAT and CDR2 is FQNNGV. As DNA, the CDR3 is TGTGATAGCAGCAAGGACATGCGAGACGCTTTCTTT. Its protein product is CDSSKDMRDAFF.

Points on this clonotype: The conserved closing phenylalanine or tryptophan is absent in this CDR3, likely reflecting a read error. The chain uses TRBV11-1 and TRBJ1-2, with D hard to call. Germline V gene data show CDR1 as SGHAT and CDR2 as FQDESV (reference sequence). This CDR3 is built from 12 residues. In DNA form, the CDR3 reads TGTGCCAGTAGCTTATGCAGATATGGCTACACCATC. This sequence encodes CASSLCRYGYTI.

With regard to this clonotype: The germline gene is not matched at one end of the junction; a read error may be the cause. The chain couples TRBV6-5 to TRBJ2-7; no firm D call. The CDR3 is 13 amino acids. Germline CDR1 MNHEY, CDR2 SVGAGI. Here the CDR3 reads CAISYDGYYEQYF. Here the CDR3 DNA reads TGTGCCATCAGTTACGACGGATATTACGAGCAGTACTTC.